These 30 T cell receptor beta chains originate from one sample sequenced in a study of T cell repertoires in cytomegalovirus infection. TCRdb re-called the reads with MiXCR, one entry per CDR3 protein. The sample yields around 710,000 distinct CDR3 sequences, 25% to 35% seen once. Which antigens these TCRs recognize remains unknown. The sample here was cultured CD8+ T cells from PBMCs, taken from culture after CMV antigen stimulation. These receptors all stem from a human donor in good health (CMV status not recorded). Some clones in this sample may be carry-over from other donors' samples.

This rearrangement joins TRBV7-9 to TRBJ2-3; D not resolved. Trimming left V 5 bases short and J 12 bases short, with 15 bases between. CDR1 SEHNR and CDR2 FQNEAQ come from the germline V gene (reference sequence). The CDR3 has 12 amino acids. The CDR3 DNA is TGTGCCAGCAGCCCGAGGCAGGAATCCCAGTATTTT. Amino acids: CASSPRQESQYF.

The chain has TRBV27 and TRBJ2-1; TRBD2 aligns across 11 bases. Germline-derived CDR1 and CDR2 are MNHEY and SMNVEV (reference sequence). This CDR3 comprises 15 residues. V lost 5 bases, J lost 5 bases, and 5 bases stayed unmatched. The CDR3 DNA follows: TGTGCCAGCAGTAATCTAGCGGGGGGCAACAATGAGCAGTTCTTC. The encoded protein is CASSNLAGGNNEQFF.

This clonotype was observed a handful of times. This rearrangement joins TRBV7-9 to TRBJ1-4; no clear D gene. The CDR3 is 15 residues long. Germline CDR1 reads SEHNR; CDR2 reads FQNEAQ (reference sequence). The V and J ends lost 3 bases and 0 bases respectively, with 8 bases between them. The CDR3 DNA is TGTGCCAGCAGCTTTAAAGGTTCAACTAATGAAAAACTGTTTTTT. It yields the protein CASSFKGSTNEKLFF. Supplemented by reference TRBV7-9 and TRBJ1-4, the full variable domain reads DTGVSQNPRHKITKRGQNVTFRCDPISEHNRLYWYRQTLGQGPEFLTYFQNEAQLEKSRLLSDRFSAERPKGSFSTLEIQRTEQGDSAMYLCASSFKGSTNEKLFFGSGTQLSVL.

The CDR3 is CASTPRGQTRYYNEQFF. The CDR3 DNA sequence: TGTGCCAGTACCCCGAGGGGCCAGACCCGATACTACAATGAGCAGTTCTTC. V and J are TRBV19 and TRBJ2-1; the D call may be TRBD1 or TRBD2 (5 bases each). Looked up from germline, CDR1 is LNHDA and CDR2 is SQIVND (reference sequence). The V gene lost 7 bases and the J gene lost 3 bases, with 22 bases spanning the gap. The CDR3 length is 17 residues.

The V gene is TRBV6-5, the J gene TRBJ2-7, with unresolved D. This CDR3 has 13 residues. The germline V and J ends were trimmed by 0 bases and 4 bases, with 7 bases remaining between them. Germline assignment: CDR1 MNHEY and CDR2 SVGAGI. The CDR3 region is CASSYSIGYEQYV. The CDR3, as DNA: TGTGCCAGCAGTTACTCGATCGGATACGAGCAGTACGTC.

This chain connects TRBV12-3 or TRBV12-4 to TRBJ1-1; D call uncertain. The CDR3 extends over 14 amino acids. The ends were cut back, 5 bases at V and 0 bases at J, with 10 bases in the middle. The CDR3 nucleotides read TGTGCCAGCAGTGACCCTTATTTGAACACTGAAGCTTTCTTT. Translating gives CASSDPYLNTEAFF.

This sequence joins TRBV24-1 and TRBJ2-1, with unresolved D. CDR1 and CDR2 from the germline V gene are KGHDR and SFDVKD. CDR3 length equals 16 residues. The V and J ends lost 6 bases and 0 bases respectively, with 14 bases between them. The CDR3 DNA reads TGTGCCACCAGTACTGCCATTGTGAGCTCCTACAATGAGCAGTTCTTC. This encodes CATSTAIVSSYNEQFF.

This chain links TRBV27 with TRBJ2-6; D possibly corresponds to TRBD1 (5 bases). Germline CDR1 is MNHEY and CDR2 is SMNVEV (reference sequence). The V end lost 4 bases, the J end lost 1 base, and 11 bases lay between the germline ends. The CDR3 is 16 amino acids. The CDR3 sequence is CASSYRQISGANVLTF. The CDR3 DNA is TGTGCCAGCAGTTATAGACAGATTTCTGGGGCCAACGTCCTGACTTTC.

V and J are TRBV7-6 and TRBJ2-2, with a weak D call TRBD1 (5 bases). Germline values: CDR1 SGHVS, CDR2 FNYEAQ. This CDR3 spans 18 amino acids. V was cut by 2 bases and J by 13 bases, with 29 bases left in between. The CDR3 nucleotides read TGTGCCAGCAGCTTAAGGGGCCGAGACGACGGCGTTCACCGTGTGCTGTTTTTT. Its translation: CASSLRGRDDGVHRVLFF.

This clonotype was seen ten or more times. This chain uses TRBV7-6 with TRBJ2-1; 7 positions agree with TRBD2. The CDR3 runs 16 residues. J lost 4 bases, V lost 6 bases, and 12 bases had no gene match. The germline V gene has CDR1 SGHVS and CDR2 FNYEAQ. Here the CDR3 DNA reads TGTGCCAGCAGTCTTCCGGGTGGAGCGGGGTACAATGAGCAGTTCTTC. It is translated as CASSLPGGAGYNEQFF.

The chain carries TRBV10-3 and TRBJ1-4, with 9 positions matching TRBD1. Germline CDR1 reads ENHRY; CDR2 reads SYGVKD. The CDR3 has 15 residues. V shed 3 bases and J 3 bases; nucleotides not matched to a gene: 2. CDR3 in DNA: TGTGCCATCAGTGAACGACAGGGGGCTAATGAAAAACTGTTTTTT. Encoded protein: CAISERQGANEKLFF.

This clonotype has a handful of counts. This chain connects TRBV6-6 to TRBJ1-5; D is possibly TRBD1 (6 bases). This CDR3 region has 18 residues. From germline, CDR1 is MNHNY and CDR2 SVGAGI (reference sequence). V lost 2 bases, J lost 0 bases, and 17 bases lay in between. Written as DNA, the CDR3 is TGTGCCAGCAGTTACATCTCCAGGGGATACGATAGCAATCAGCCCCAGCATTTT. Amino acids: CASSYISRGYDSNQPQHF.

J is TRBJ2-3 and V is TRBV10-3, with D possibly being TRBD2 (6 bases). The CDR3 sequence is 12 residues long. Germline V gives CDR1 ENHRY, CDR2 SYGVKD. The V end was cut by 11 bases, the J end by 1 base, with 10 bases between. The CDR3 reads CAAGQGTDTQYF. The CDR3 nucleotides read TGTGCCGCGGGGCAGGGCACAGATACGCAGTATTTT.

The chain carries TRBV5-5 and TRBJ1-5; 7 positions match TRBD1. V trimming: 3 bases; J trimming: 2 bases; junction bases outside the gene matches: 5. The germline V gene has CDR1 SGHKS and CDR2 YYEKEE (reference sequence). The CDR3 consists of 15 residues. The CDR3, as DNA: TGTGCCAGCAGCTCCACAGGGGCAGGCAATCAGCCCCAGCATTTT. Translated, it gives CASSSTGAGNQPQHF.

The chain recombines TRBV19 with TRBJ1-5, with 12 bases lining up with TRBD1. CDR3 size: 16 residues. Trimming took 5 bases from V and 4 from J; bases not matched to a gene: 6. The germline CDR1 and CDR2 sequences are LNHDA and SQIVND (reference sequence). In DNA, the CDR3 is TGTGCCAGTAGTGGGACAGGGGGCTTCGATAATCAGCCCCAGCATTTT. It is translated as CASSGTGGFDNQPQHF.

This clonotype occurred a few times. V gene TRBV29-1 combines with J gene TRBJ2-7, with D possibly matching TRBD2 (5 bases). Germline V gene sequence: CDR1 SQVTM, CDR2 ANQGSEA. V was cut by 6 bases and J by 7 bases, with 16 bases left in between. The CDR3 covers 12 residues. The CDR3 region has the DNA TGCAGCGTCAAGACACCCCCGGGGGAGCAGTACTTC. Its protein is CSVKTPPGEQYF.

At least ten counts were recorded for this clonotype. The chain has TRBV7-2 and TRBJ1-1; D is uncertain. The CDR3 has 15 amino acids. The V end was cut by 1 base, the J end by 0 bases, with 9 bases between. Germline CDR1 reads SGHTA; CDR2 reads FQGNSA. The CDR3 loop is CASSLGVPMNTEAFF. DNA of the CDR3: TGTGCCAGCAGCTTAGGGGTACCCATGAACACTGAAGCTTTCTTT.

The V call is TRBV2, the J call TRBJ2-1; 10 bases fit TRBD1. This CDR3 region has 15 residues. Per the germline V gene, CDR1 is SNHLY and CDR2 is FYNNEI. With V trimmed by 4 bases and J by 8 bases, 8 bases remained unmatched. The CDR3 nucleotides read TGTGCCAGCAGTGGGCGGGACAGGGGTTGGCATGAGCAGTTCTTC. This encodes CASSGRDRGWHEQFF.

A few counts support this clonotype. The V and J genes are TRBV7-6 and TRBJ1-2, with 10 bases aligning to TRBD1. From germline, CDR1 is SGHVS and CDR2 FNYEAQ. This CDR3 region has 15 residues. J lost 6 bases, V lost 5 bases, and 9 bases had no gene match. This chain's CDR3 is CASSRGTGASDGYTF. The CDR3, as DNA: TGTGCCAGCAGCAGAGGGACAGGGGCCTCGGATGGCTACACCTTC.

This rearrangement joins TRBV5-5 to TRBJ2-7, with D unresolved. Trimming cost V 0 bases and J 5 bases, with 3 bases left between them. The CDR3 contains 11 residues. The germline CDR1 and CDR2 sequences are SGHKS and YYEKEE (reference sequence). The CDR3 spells CASSLADEQYF. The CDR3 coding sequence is TGTGCCAGCAGCTTGGCCGACGAGCAGTACTTC.

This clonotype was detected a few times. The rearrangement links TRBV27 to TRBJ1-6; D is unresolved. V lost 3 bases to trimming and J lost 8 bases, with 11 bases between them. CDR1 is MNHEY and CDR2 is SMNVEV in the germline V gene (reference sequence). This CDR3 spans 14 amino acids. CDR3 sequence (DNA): TGTGCCAGCAGTTTCGGGTTACCTGATTCACCCCTCCACTTT. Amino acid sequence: CASSFGLPDSPLHF.

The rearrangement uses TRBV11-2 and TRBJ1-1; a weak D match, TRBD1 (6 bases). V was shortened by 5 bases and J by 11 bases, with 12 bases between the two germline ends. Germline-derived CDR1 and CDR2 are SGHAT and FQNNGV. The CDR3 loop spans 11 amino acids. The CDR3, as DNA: TGTGCCAGCAGCCGTGGGGGGCTGGCTTTCTTT. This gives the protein CASSRGGLAFF.

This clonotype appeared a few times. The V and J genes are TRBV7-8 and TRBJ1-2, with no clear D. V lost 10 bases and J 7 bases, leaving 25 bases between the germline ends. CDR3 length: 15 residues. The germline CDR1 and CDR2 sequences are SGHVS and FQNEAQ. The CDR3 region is CATGNSPLPLSGYTF. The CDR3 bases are TGTGCCACGGGGAACAGCCCACTCCCTTTGAGTGGCTACACCTTC.

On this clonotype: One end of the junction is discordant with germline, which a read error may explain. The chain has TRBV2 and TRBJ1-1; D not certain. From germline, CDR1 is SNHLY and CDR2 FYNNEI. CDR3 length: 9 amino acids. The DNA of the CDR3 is TGTGCCAGCAACAGTGAAGCTTTCTTT. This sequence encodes CASNSEAFF.

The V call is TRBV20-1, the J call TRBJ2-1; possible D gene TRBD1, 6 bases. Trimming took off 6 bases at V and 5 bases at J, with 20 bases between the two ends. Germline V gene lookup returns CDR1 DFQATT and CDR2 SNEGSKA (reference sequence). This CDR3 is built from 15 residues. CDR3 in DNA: TGCAGTGCCAATCCCAGGGGTGGGGGACACAATGAGCAGTTCTTC. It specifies CSANPRGGGHNEQFF.

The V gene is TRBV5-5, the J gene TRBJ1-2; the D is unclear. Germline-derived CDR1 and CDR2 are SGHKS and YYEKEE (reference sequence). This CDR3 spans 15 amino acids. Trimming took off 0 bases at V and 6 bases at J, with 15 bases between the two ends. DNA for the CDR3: TGTGCCAGCAGCTTGGCCAAACGGCCTGTCGATGGCTACACCTTC. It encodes CASSLAKRPVDGYTF.

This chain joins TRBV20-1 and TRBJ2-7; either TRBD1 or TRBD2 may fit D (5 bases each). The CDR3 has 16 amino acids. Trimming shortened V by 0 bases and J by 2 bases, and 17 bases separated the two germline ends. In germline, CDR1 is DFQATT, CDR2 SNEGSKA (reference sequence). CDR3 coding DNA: TGCAGTGCTAGAGATGTACGCGGCCAGGGACCCTACGAGCAGTACTTC. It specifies CSARDVRGQGPYEQYF.

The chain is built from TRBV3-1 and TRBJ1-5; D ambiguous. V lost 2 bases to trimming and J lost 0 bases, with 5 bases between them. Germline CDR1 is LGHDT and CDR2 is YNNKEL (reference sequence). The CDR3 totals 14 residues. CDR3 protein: CASSQRNSNQPQHF. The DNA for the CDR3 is TGTGCCAGCAGCCAACGGAATAGCAATCAGCCCCAGCATTTT.

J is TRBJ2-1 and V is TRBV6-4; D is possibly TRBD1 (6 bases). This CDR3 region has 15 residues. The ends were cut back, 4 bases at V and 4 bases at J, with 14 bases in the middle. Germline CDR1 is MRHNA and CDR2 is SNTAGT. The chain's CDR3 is CASSAYLGQYNEQFF. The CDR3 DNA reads TGTGCCAGCAGTGCATATTTAGGACAGTACAATGAGCAGTTCTTC.

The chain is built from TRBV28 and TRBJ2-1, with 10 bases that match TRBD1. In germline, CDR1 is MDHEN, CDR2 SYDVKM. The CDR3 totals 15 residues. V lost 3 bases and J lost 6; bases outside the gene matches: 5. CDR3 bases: TGTGCCAGCAGTTTGATGGGGACAGGGGTCAATGAGCAGTTCTTC. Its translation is CASSLMGTGVNEQFF.